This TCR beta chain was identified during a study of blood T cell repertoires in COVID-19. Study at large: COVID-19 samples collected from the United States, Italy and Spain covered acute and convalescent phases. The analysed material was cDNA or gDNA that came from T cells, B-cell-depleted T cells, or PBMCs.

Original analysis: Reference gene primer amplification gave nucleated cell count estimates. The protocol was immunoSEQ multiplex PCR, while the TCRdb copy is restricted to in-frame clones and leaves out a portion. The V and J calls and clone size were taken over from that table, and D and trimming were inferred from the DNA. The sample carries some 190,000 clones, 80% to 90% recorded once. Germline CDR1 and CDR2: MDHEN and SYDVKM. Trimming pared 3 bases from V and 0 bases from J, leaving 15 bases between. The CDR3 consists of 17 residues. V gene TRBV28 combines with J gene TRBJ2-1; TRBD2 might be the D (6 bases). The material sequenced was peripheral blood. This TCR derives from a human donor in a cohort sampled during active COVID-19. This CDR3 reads CASSLDWAGSSYNEQFF. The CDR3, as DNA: TGTGCCAGCAGTTTGGATTGGGCGGGGTCCTCCTACAATGAGCAGTTCTTC.